This section outlines one T cell receptor (beta chain) sequence together with its context. Its antigen is currently unknown. What was amplified from RNA transcripts were TCR beta CDR3 regions. HTBI primers were the set used in a first-round RT-PCR of the TCR CDR3. Each CDR3 protein is one row after TCRdb ran MiXCR on the multiplex PCR reads. This table holds approximately 480,000 distinct CDR3 sequences, more than 20% found once. This sample is drawn from a study of T cells in Graves' hyperthyroidism and ophthalmopathy. Overall study results and limits: Most thyroid clonotypes expanded above 0.001 appeared in blood too.

Graves' hyperthyroidism was deemed stable given no ophthalmopathy progression within 18 months. The diagnostic basis comprised clinical symptoms, serum thyroxine and TRAb, thyroid ultrasound and orbital computed tomography. The germline CDR1 and CDR2 sequences are MNHNS and SASEGT. This CDR3 comprises 14 residues. Trimming left V 9 bases short and J 4 bases short, with 19 bases between. This TCR was recovered from a young man with Graves' hyperthyroidism. What was sequenced was blood. The chain links TRBV6-1 to TRBJ2-7; D not certain. CDR3 sequence reads: CASETAGMGYEQYF. For the CDR3, the DNA is TGTGCCAGTGAAACGGCAGGTATGGGATACGAGCAGTACTTC.